Presented here are 5 T cell receptor beta chains from one specimen sequenced in a study of blood T cells in healthy people across ages. PCR was performed a second time for roughly 7 to 12 cycles using a sample-barcoded 5' primer and a J-beta primer mix. TCRdb used MiXCR to reprocess the 5' RACE reads, holding one entry per CDR3 protein. The table includes about 640,000 distinct CDR3 sequences, 58% detected once. Sequencing was done on a sample of blood. Source of these receptors: a man aged 55 to 70 in good health.

J is TRBJ2-5 and V is TRBV21-1. TRBV21-1 is flagged as a pseudogene. The CDR3 length is 14 residues. The CDR3 DNA is TGTGCCAGCAGCAAAGCAGATGTCCAAGAGACCCAGTACTTC. This translates into CASSKADVQETQYF.

This sequence joins TRBV2 and TRBJ2-1, with TRBD2 identical over 11 bases. The J call is in doubt because the DNA end fits TRBJ2-7 better. Germline lookup yields CDR1 SNHLY and CDR2 FYNNEI. This CDR3 region has 16 residues. DNA for the CDR3: TGTGCCAGCAGTGGACTAGCGGGGAGATCCTACAATGAGCAGTACTTC. It is translated as CASSGLAGRSYNEQYF.

In the case of this clonotype: A much larger clone sits a single nucleotide away, making a read error possible. This sequence joins TRBV12-3 or TRBV12-4 and TRBJ2-5, with TRBD1 matching over 11 bases. The end of the DNA fits TRBJ2-7 better, so the J call may be wrong. This CDR3 has 14 amino acids. CDR3: CASILGTGGYEQYF. The CDR3 nucleotides are TGTGCCAGCATTTTAGGGACAGGGGGCTACGAGCAGTACTTC.

The V and J genes are TRBV25-1 and TRBJ2-3; D gene uncertain. There are 13 residues in the CDR3. Germline CDR1 and CDR2: MGHDK and SYGVNS. The V and J ends lost 7 bases and 6 bases respectively, with 14 bases between them. The CDR3 region has the DNA TGTGCCAGCATATCCCTTGGCTCCGATACGCAGTATTTT. It is translated as CASISLGSDTQYF.

In its sample, this clonotype was seen a few times. This chain joins TRBV5-1 and TRBJ2-3; either TRBD1 or TRBD2 may fit D (5 bases each). CDR3 length equals 15 residues. Trimming shortened V by 0 bases and J by 6 bases, and 14 bases separated the two germline ends. CDR1 and CDR2 from the germline V gene are SGHRS and YFSETQ. The CDR3 DNA follows: TGCGCCAGCAGCTTGGCCCCGGGGCCAGGCGATACGCAGTATTTT. Its translation is CASSLAPGPGDTQYF.